Listed here are 23 T cell receptor beta chains from one sample, sequenced in a study of regulatory T cells in long-lasting Graves disease. Specified time point: persistent/refractory GD, antithyroid drugs over 5 years with positive TRAb. PBMCs were the source of the RNA used for TCR sequencing. Construction of the TCR beta libraries employed iRepertoire HTBI primers in conjunction with Arm-PCR of CDR3 regions. In TCRdb, the multiplex PCR reads were re-called with MiXCR into one record per CDR3 protein. The sample records around 400,000 distinct CDR3 sequences, roughly 20% being singletons. The sequenced sample was peripheral blood mononuclear cells (PBMCs), obtained when the disease was refractory, from a patient treated with antithyroid drugs. The receptors derive from a woman aged 40-49 years with Graves disease.

This clonotype was counted only a few times. The chain carries TRBV6-1 and TRBJ2-2; the D gene is possibly TRBD1 (6 bases). The germline V gene has CDR1 MNHNS and CDR2 SASEGT. Trimming cost V 6 bases and J 0 bases, with 11 bases left between them. The CDR3 totals 15 residues. CDR3 nucleotide sequence: TGTGCCAGCAGCTTCGGGACAACGAACACCGGGGAGCTGTTTTTT. Amino acid sequence: CASSFGTTNTGELFF.

In its sample, this clonotype was seen a few times. The chain couples TRBV28 to TRBJ2-5; 13 nucleotides agree with TRBD2. Germline V CDR1 and CDR2: MDHEN, SYDVKM. The V gene end was trimmed by 2 bases and the J gene end by 8 bases; junction bases not matched to a gene: 2. The CDR3 consists of 14 residues. CDR3 nucleotides: TGTGCCAGCAGTTTACCGGGACTAGCGGGAACCCAGTACTTC. Its protein is CASSLPGLAGTQYF. Complete variable domain (other parts from reference TRBV28 and TRBJ2-5): DVKVTQSSRYLVKRTGEKVFLECVQDMDHENMFWYRQDPGLGLRLIYFSYDVKMKEKGDIPEGYSVSREKKERFSLILESASTNQTSMYLCASSLPGLAGTQYFGPGTRLLVL.

This chain uses TRBV9 with TRBJ2-2; tentative D call: TRBD2 (6 bases). The CDR3 sequence is 13 residues long. The ends were cut back, 5 bases at V and 5 bases at J, with 10 bases in the middle. Germline CDR1 SGDLS, CDR2 YYNGEE. CDR3 amino acids: CASSDLATGELFF. DNA of the CDR3: TGTGCCAGCAGTGATCTAGCGACCGGGGAGCTGTTTTTT.

The CDR3 nucleotides are TGTGCCAGTAGTATTAGAGGGGGTTCCGGGGAGCTGTTTTTT. Protein: CASSIRGGSGELFF. The chain carries TRBV19 and TRBJ2-2; possibly TRBD1 for D (6 bases). Germline CDR1 LNHDA, CDR2 SQIVND (reference sequence). V was clipped by 3 bases and J by 6 bases, with 11 bases between them. The CDR3 sequence is 14 residues long.

This clonotype occurred a few times. This chain links TRBV4-1 with TRBJ2-7; TRBD1 agrees at 8 bases. CDR1 is MGHRA, CDR2 YSYEKL, per germline. This CDR3 spans 15 amino acids. J lost 0 bases, V lost 4 bases, and 5 bases had no gene match. CDR3 bases: TGCGCCAGCAGCCTAAGGACAGGGAACTCCTACGAGCAGTACTTC. Translated: CASSLRTGNSYEQYF.

This clonotype was detected a few times. The CDR3, as DNA: TGTGCCAGCAGCTCCGGGGGCGCAACTAATGAAAAACTGTTTTTT. Its protein is CASSSGGATNEKLFF. The gene calls are TRBV5-4 and TRBJ1-4; possibly TRBD1 for D (6 bases). The CDR3 consists of 15 residues. V lost 3 bases and J 0 bases, leaving 9 bases between the germline ends. The germline V gene has CDR1 SGHNT and CDR2 YYREEE (reference sequence).

This chain links TRBV3-1 with TRBJ1-3, with D unresolved. The CDR3 length is 14 residues. Per germline, CDR1 LGHDT and CDR2 YNNKEL (reference sequence). Trimming shortened V by 4 bases and J by 0 bases, and 7 bases separated the two germline ends. In nucleotides, the CDR3 is TGTGCCAGCAGCCTCAGCGACTCTGGAAACACCATATATTTT. As protein: CASSLSDSGNTIYF.

This clonotype showed up many times. As DNA, the CDR3 is TGTGCCAGCAGCGCCCGCTTGCGGGAGAAGGAGACCCAGTACTTC. Amino acid sequence: CASSARLREKETQYF. The chain has TRBV2 and TRBJ2-5, with 7 bases lining up with TRBD2. Germline CDR1 reads SNHLY; CDR2 reads FYNNEI. Trimming took 6 bases from V and 5 from J; bases not matched to a gene: 12. There are 15 residues in the CDR3.

The chain recombines TRBV28 with TRBJ2-7; 9 nucleotides align to TRBD2. The CDR3 spans 12 residues. Trimming at V came to 9 bases and at J to 5 bases, leaving 5 bases not matched to a gene. Germline V gene sequence: CDR1 MDHEN, CDR2 SYDVKM. CDR3 residues: CASGLATHEQYF. The CDR3, as DNA: TGTGCCAGTGGACTAGCGACCCACGAGCAGTACTTC.

The CDR3 DNA follows: TGTGCCAGTAATCACGAAGTTGGGCTAGCGGGGCCCACAGATACGCAGTATTTT. This encodes CASNHEVGLAGPTDTQYF. V usage is TRBV19 and J usage is TRBJ2-3; TRBD2 matches at 9 bases. CDR3 length equals 18 residues. V gave up 7 bases and J gave up 2 bases; unmatched junction bases: 16. From germline, CDR1 is LNHDA and CDR2 SQIVND (reference sequence).

This clonotype was seen repeatedly, ten times or more. The chain carries TRBV29-1 and TRBJ2-6; D remains unclear. The CDR3 is made up of 12 amino acids. Trimming stripped 5 bases from V and 4 bases from J, with 6 bases between. Per the germline V gene, CDR1 is SQVTM and CDR2 is ANQGSEA. The CDR3: CSVFGGANVLTF. In DNA, the CDR3 is TGCAGCGTTTTCGGCGGGGCCAACGTCCTGACTTTC. The entire variable domain, with the rest obtained from reference TRBV29-1 and TRBJ2-6, is as follows: SAVISQKPSRDICQRGTSLTIQCQVDSQVTMMFWYRQQPGQSLTLIATANQGSEATYESGFVIDKFPISRPNLTFSTLTVSNMSPEDSSIYLCSVFGGANVLTFGAGSRLTVL.

The V call is TRBV6-5, the J call TRBJ2-2; D perhaps matches TRBD1 (6 bases). The CDR3 length is 18 residues. The germline V gene has CDR1 MNHEY and CDR2 SVGAGI. V was shortened by 2 bases and J by 1 base, with 17 bases between the two germline ends. CDR3 sequence: CASSYLFLGTRNTGELFF. The DNA of the CDR3 is TGTGCCAGCAGTTACCTATTCCTCGGGACACGGAACACCGGGGAGCTGTTTTTT.

The gene calls are TRBV6-9 and TRBJ1-1, with 8 nucleotides matching TRBD1. The germline CDR1 and CDR2 sequences are MNHGY and SVAAGI. V shed 4 bases and J 4 bases; nucleotides not matched to a gene: 2. The CDR3 runs to 13 residues. The CDR3 sequence is CASSWDRSTEAFF. CDR3 nucleotide sequence: TGTGCCAGCAGTTGGGACAGGAGCACTGAAGCTTTCTTT.

The chain joins TRBV6-5 to TRBJ2-2; possible D gene TRBD1, 6 bases. This CDR3 comprises 14 residues. Germline CDR1 reads MNHEY; CDR2 reads SVGAGI. Trimming took 2 bases from V and 6 from J, leaving 10 bases between them. The CDR3 is CASSYLGHSGELFF. The CDR3 bases are TGTGCCAGCAGTTACCTGGGACATTCCGGGGAGCTGTTTTTT.

V usage is TRBV10-3 and J usage is TRBJ2-1; tentatively, D is TRBD2 (5 bases). V lost 6 bases and J lost 2, with 17 bases in between. The germline gives CDR1 ENHRY, CDR2 SYGVKD. The CDR3 loop spans 16 amino acids. The DNA of the CDR3 is TGTGCCATCAGGGCCGGTGGAGCGGCACCCTACAATGAGCAGTTCTTC. Translated: CAIRAGGAAPYNEQFF.

This clonotype was counted between two and nine times. V and J are TRBV20-1 and TRBJ1-1, with D possibly matching TRBD1 (6 bases). Trimming left V 0 bases short and J 2 bases short, with 19 bases between. The CDR3 extends over 17 amino acids. The germline V gene has CDR1 DFQATT and CDR2 SNEGSKA (reference sequence). In DNA form, the CDR3 reads TGCAGTGCTAGAGACCCCTTGACAGGACACTTTAACACTGAAGCTTTCTTT. Its translation is CSARDPLTGHFNTEAFF.

This chain links TRBV7-3 with TRBJ2-7, with 7 bases fitting TRBD1. Germline lookup yields CDR1 SGHTA and CDR2 FQGTGA. This CDR3 has 17 residues. Trimming removed 1 base from V and 1 base from J; junction bases left unmatched: 10. The CDR3 bases are TGTGCCAGCAGCTTAATCGGGACAGCCTCAGGATCCTACGAGCAGTACTTC. As protein: CASSLIGTASGSYEQYF.

This clonotype was found a few times. The rearrangement uses TRBV30 and TRBJ2-5; D tentatively fits TRBD1 or TRBD2 (5 bases each). CDR1 is GTSNPN and CDR2 is SVGIG in the germline V gene (reference sequence). V gave up 3 bases and J gave up 5 bases, with 19 bases separating them. The CDR3 is 15 residues long. CDR3 DNA sequence: TGTGCCTGGAGCCTAGGGACCGTCGGTCGGGAGACCCAGTACTTC. Its translation is CAWSLGTVGRETQYF.

This clonotype was observed a few times. This chain joins TRBV11-2 and TRBJ2-3; 7 positions agree with TRBD2. With 7 bases clipped from V and 5 bases from J, the junction kept 6 bases outside the gene matches. Germline V CDR1 and CDR2: SGHAT, FQNNGV. There are 13 residues in the CDR3. The CDR3 nucleotides read TGTGCCAGCAACCCGGGGGGAGGAGATACGCAGTATTTT. It yields the protein CASNPGGGDTQYF. Filled out from reference TRBV11-2 and TRBJ2-3, the complete variable domain reads EAGVAQSPRYKIIEKRQSVAFWCNPISGHATLYWYQQILGQGPKLLIQFQNNGVVDDSQLPKDRFSAERLKGVDSTLKIQPAKLEDSAVYLCASNPGGGDTQYFGPGTRLTVL.

This clonotype appeared many times. V gene TRBV28 combines with J gene TRBJ1-3, with TRBD1 as a possible D gene (6 bases). Germline assignment: CDR1 MDHEN and CDR2 SYDVKM. Trimming shortened V by 3 bases and J by 2 bases, and 11 bases separated the two germline ends. The CDR3 has 15 amino acids. The chain's CDR3 is CASSFPPGAGNTIYF. CDR3 DNA sequence: TGTGCCAGCAGTTTTCCCCCAGGGGCTGGAAACACCATATATTTT.

This clonotype occurred a few times. This sequence joins TRBV15 and TRBJ2-2; TRBD2 matches at 11 bases. This CDR3 contains 17 residues. Germline V gene data show CDR1 as LNHNV and CDR2 as YYDKDF (reference sequence). V trimming: 4 bases; J trimming: 0 bases; junction bases outside the gene matches: 4. The CDR3 DNA reads TGTGCCACCAGCACAGGGACTAGCGGCGCGAACACCGGGGAGCTGTTTTTT. Its translation is CATSTGTSGANTGELFF.

With respect to this clonotype: A read error may explain this, as a much larger clone is one base away. Likely a read error: the CDR3 ends without its conserved phenylalanine or tryptophan. This chain joins TRBV2 and TRBJ1-5; 7 bases agree with TRBD1. The CDR3 is made up of 16 amino acids. Trimming cost V 5 bases and J 2 bases; bases outside gene matches: 9. The germline V gene has CDR1 SNHLY and CDR2 FYNNEI. CDR3 DNA sequence: TGTGCCAGCAGTTTGGCTACGCAGGGGGGCAATCAGCCCCAGCATTGT. It is translated as CASSLATQGGNQPQHC.

This clonotype showed up many times. The CDR3 region is CASSFGVNRVGNTEAFF. In DNA, the CDR3 is TGTGCCAGCAGTTTTGGGGTTAACAGGGTCGGGAACACTGAAGCTTTCTTT. V is TRBV28 and J is TRBJ1-1; TRBD1 might be the D (6 bases). The CDR3 extends over 17 amino acids. CDR1 is MDHEN, CDR2 SYDVKM, per germline. The V end lost 3 bases, the J end lost 1 base, and 18 bases lay between the germline ends.